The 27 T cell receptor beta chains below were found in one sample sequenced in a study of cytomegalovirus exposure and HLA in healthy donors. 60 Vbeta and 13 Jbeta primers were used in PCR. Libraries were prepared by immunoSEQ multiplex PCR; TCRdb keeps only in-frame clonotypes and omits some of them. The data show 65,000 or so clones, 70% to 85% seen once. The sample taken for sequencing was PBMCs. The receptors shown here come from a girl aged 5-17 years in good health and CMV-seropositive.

The CDR3: CASSVGGRALREQYF. The CDR3 bases are TGTGCCAGCAGTGTAGGCGGGAGGGCCCTCAGGGAGCAGTACTTC. V is TRBV28 and J is TRBJ2-7, with TRBD2 matching 9 bases. V trimming: 5 bases; J trimming: 7 bases; junction bases outside the gene matches: 12. This CDR3 is 15 amino acids long. CDR1 MDHEN and CDR2 SYDVKM come from the germline V gene.

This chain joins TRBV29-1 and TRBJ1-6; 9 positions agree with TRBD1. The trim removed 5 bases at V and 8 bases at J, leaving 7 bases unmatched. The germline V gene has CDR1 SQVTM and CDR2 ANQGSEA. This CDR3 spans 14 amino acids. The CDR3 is CSVKQGATDSPLHF. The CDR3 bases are TGCAGCGTTAAACAGGGGGCCACTGATTCACCCCTCCACTTT.

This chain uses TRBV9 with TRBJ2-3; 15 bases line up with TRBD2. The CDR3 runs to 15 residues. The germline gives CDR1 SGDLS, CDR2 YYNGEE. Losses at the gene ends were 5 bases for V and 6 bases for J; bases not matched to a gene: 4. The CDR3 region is CASSNGTSGRDTQYF. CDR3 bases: TGTGCCAGCAGTAACGGGACTAGCGGGAGGGATACGCAGTATTTT.

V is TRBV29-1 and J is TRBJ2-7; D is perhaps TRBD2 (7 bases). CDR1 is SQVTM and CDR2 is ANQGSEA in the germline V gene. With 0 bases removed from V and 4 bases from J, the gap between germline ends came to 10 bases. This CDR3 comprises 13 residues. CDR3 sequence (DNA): TGCAGCGTTGAAGAGGGGGGGCGGTACGAGCAGTACTTC. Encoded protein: CSVEEGGRYEQYF.

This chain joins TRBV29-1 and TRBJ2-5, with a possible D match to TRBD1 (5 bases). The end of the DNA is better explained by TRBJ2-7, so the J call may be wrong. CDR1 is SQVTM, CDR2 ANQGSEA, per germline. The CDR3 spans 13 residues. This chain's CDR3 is CSVVGRQGYEQYF. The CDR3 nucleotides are TGCAGCGTTGTAGGTCGGCAGGGCTACGAGCAGTACTTC.

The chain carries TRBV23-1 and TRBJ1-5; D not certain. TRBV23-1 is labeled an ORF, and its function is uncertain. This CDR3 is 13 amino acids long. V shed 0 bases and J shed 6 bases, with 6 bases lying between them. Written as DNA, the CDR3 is TGCGCCAGCAGTCAATCGTTTAGTCAGCCCCAGCATTTT. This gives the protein CASSQSFSQPQHF.

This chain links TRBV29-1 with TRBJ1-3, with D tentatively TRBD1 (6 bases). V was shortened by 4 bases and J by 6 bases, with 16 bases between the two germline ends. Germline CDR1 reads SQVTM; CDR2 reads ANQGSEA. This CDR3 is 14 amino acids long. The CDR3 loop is CSVADQGMINTIYF. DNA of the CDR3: TGCAGCGTTGCTGACCAGGGGATGATAAACACCATATATTTT.

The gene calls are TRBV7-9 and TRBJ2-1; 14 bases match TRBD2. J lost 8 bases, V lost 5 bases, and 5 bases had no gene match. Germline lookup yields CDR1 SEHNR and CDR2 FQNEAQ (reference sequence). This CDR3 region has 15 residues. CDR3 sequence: CASSPGLAGVDEQFF. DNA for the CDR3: TGTGCCAGCAGCCCGGGACTAGCGGGAGTTGATGAGCAGTTCTTC.

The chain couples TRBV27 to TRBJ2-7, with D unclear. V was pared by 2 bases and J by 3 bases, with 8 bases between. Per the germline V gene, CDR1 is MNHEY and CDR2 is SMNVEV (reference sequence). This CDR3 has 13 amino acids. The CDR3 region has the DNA TGTGCCAGCAGTTTAAGTCTATACTACGAGCAGTACTTC. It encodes CASSLSLYYEQYF.

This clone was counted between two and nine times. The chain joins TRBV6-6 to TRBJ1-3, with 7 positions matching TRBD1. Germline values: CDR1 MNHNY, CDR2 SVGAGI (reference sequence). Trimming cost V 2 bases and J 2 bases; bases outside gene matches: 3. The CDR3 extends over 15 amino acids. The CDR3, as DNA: TGTGCCAGCAGTTACCTGACAGGGCCTGGAAACACCATATATTTT. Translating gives CASSYLTGPGNTIYF.

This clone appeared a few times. For the CDR3, the DNA is TGTGCCAGCAGCCCCGGTGGAGTTAACACTGAAGCTTTCTTT. Translated: CASSPGGVNTEAFF. The rearrangement uses TRBV6-5 and TRBJ1-1; no clear D gene. The CDR3 sequence is 14 residues long. Germline V gene lookup returns CDR1 MNHEY and CDR2 SVGAGI. V lost 6 bases, J lost 2 bases, and 13 bases lay in between.

This CDR3 is CASSEIPGGLTFVYEQYF. The CDR3 nucleotides read TGTGCCAGCAGTGAAATCCCGGGAGGGCTGACGTTTGTCTACGAGCAGTACTTC. The chain recombines TRBV6-1 with TRBJ2-7, with TRBD2 identical over 8 bases. The CDR3 sequence is 18 residues long. The V gene's germline CDR1 is MNHNS and CDR2 SASEGT. The V segment lost 2 bases and the J segment 3 bases; nucleotides outside the gene matches: 15.

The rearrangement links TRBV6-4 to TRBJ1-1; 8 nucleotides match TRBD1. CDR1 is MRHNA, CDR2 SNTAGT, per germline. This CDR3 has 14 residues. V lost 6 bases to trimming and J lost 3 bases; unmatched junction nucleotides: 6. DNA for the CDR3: TGTGCCAGCAGGGCCAGGGGGCGCGACACTGAAGCTTTCTTT. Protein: CASRARGRDTEAFF.

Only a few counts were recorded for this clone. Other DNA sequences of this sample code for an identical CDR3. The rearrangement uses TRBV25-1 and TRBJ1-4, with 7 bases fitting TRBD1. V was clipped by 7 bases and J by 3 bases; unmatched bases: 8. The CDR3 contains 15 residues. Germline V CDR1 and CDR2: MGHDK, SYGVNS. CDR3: CASKLFGTANEKLFF. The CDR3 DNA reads TGTGCCAGCAAGTTGTTCGGGACAGCTAATGAAAAACTGTTTTTT.

In DNA form, the CDR3 reads TGCGCCAGCAGCAGGGACAGGGTTAACACTGAAGCTTTCTTT. It is translated as CASSRDRVNTEAFF. The chain recombines TRBV5-1 with TRBJ1-1; TRBD1 agrees at 9 bases. This CDR3 has 14 residues. The trim removed 4 bases at V and 2 bases at J, leaving 3 bases unmatched. Germline V gene data show CDR1 as SGHRS and CDR2 as YFSETQ.

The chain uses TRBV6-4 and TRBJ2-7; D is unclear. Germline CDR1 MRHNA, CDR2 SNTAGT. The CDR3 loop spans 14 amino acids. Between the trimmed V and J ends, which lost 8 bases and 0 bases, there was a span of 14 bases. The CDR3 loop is CASGEAGSSYEQYF. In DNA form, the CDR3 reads TGTGCCAGCGGAGAGGCCGGAAGCTCCTACGAGCAGTACTTC.

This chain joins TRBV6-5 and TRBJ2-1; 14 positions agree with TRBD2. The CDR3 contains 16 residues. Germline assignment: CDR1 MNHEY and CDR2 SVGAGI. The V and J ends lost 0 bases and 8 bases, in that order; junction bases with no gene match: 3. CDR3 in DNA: TGTGCCAGCAGTTACTCGAGACTAGCGGGAGGGGATGAGCAGTTCTTC. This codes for CASSYSRLAGGDEQFF.

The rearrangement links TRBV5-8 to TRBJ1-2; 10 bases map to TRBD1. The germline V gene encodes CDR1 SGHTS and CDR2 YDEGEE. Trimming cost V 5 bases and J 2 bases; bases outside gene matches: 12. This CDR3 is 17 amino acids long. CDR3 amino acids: CASRPKTGGLVNYGYTF. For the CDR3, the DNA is TGTGCCAGCAGACCCAAGACAGGGGGCTTGGTGAACTATGGCTACACCTTC.

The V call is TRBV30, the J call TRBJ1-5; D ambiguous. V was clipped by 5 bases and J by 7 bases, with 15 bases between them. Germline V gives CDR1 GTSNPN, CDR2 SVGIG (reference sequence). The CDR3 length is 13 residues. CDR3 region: CAWAGGEGQPQHF. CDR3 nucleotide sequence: TGTGCCTGGGCTGGCGGGGAGGGCCAGCCCCAGCATTTT.

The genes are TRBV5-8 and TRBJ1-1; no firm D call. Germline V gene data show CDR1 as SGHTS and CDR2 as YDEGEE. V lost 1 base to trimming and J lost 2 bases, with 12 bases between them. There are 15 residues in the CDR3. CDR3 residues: CASSLLAQINTEAFF. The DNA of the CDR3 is TGTGCCAGCAGCTTGTTGGCACAGATCAACACTGAAGCTTTCTTT. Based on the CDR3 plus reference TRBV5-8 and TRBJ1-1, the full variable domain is EAGVTQSPTHLIKTRGQQATLRCSPISGHTSVYWYQQALGLGLQFLLWYDEGEERNRGNFPPRFSGRQFPNYSSELNVNALELEDSALYLCASSLLAQINTEAFFGQGTRLTVV.

CDR3 residues: CAWTREIAPGELFF. The CDR3 DNA is TGTGCCTGGACGCGGGAGATTGCGCCCGGGGAGCTGTTTTTT. The rearrangement links TRBV30 to TRBJ2-2; 7 positions agree with TRBD2. V gave up 4 bases and J gave up 6 bases; unmatched junction bases: 8. The germline V gene has CDR1 GTSNPN and CDR2 SVGIG (reference sequence). This CDR3 comprises 14 residues.

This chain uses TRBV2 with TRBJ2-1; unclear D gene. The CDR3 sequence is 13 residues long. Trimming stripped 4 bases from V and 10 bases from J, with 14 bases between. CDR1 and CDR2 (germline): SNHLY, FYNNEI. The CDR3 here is CASSVLTSVEQFF. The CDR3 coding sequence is TGTGCCAGCAGTGTCTTAACTTCGGTCGAGCAGTTCTTC.

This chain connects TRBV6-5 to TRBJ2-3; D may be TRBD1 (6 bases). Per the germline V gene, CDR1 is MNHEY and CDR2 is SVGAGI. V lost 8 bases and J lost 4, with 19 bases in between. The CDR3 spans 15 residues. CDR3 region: CASRTGFFLADTQYF. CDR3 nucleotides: TGTGCCAGCCGTACAGGGTTCTTTTTGGCAGATACGCAGTATTTT.

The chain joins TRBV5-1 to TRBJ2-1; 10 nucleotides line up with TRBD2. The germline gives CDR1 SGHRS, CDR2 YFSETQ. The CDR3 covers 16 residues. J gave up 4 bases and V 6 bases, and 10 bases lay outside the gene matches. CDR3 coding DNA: TGCGCCAGCACCCAATCTAGCGGGGGAAATTACAATGAGCAGTTCTTC. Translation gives CASTQSSGGNYNEQFF. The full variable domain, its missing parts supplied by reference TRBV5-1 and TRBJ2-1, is KAGVTQTPRYLIKTRGQQVTLSCSPISGHRSVSWYQQTPGQGLQFLFEYFSETQRNKGNFPGRFSGRQFSNSRSEMNVSTLELGDSALYLCASTQSSGGNYNEQFFGPGTRLTVL.

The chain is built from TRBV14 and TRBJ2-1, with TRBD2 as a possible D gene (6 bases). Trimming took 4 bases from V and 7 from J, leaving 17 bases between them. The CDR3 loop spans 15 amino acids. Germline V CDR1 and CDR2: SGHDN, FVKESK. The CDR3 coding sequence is TGTGCCAGCAGCCTAGAAGGTCCCCGGGGGAATGAGCAGTTCTTC. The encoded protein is CASSLEGPRGNEQFF.

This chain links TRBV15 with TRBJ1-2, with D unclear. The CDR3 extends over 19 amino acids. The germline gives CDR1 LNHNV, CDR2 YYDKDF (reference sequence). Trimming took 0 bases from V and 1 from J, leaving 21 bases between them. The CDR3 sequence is CATSRDPAGPTLLNYGYTF. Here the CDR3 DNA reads TGTGCCACCAGCAGAGATCCGGCAGGTCCAACTCTTCTTAACTATGGCTACACCTTC.

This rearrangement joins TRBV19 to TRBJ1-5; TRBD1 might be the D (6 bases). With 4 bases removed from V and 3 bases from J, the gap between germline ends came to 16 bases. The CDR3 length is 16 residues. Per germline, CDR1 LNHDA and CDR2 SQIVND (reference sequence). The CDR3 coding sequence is TGTGCCAGTAGTACCACCCAGACAGGCTACAATCAGCCCCAGCATTTT. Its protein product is CASSTTQTGYNQPQHF.